This T cell receptor (beta chain) originates from a study of blood T cell repertoires in COVID-19. This table comes from immunoSEQ multiplex PCR, and its TCRdb copy is limited to in-frame clones, with some not included. The table shows 330,000 or so clones, with roughly 87% occurring only once. This CDR3 is built from 13 residues. V was clipped by 4 bases and J by 12 bases; unmatched bases: 2. Per the germline V gene, CDR1 is LNHDA and CDR2 is SQIVND (reference sequence). Sequenced: peripheral blood. The source of this sequence is a man aged 25 to 40 with COVID-19, enrolled during active disease. V and J are TRBV19 and TRBJ2-1; 14 bases agree with TRBD2. Written as DNA, the CDR3 is TGTGCCAGTAGTACCGGACTAGCGGGGGGGCAGTTCTTC. Amino acid sequence: CASSTGLAGGQFF.